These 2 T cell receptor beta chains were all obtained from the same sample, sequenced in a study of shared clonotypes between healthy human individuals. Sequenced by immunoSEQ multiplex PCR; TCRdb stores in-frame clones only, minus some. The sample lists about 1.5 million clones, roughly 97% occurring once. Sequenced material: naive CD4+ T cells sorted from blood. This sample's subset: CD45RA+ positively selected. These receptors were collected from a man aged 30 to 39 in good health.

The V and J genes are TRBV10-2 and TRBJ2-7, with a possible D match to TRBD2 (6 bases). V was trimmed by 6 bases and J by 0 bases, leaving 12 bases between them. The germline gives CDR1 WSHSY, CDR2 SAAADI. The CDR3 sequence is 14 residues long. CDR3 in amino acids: CASSLLANSYEQYF. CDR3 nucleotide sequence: TGCGCCAGCAGCCTGCTAGCGAACTCCTACGAGCAGTACTTC.

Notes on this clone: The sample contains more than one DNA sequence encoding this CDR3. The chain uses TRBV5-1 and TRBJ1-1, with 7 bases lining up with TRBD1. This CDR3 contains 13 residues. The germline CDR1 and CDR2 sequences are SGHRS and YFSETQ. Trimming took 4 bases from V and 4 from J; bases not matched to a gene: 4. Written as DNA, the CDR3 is TGCGCCAGCAGCAGGACAGGCGGCACTGAAGCTTTCTTT. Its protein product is CASSRTGGTEAFF.